Listed below are T cell receptor beta chains from one sample, sequenced in a study of shared clonotypes between healthy human individuals. Measured with immunoSEQ multiplex PCR; TCRdb has only the in-frame clones, and not every one. The table shows roughly 2.2 million clones, with 90% to 95% occurring only once. The sequenced sample consisted of naive CD4+ T cells from PBMCs. The receptor set was obtained from a man younger than 30 in good health. Some clones in this sample may be carry-over from other donors' samples. The CDR3 runs from the conserved cysteine through the conserved F or W. A D gene is named only where the DNA matches it firmly. Clone size is given for some rows only: seen once, a few or many times, or a class if the clone is expanded.

-,-,TRBV7-9,TRBJ2-3,TGTGCCAGCAGAGAGGGTGATACGCAGTATTTT,CASREGDTQYF
-,-,TRBV28,TRBJ1-3,TGTGCCAGCAGTTTATACCCAGGGAGTTTCTCTGGAAACACCATATATTTT,CASSLYPGSFSGNTIYF
-,-,TRBV28,TRBJ2-7,TGTGCCAGCAGTTTGGGGACTTACTACGAGCAGTACTTC,CASSLGTYYEQYF
-,-,TRBV6-6,TRBJ2-7,TGTGCCAGCTCTTGGGGTCGATTTGACTACGGGCAGTACTTC,CASSWGRFDYGQYF
-,-,TRBV5-1,TRBJ2-5,TGCGCCAGCAGCTTGGTGGACGGCCAAGAGACCCAGTACTTC,CASSLVDGQETQYF
few,-,TRBV5-1,TRBJ2-2,TGCGCCAGCAGCTTGGACCGTTCCGTACCCGGGGAGCTGTTTTTT,CASSLDRSVPGELFF
-,TRBD2,TRBV5-1,TRBJ2-3,TGCGCCAGCAGCAAGGGACTAGCGGGAGGGCCGGGCACAGATACGCAGTATTTT,CASSKGLAGGPGTDTQYF
-,TRBD2,TRBV5-4,TRBJ2-1,TGTGCCAGCAGCTTCCTAGCGGGAGTGCCGAATGAGCAGTTCTTC,CASSFLAGVPNEQFF
-,-,TRBV25-1,TRBJ1-1,TGTGCCAGCAGTGTGGTGGGGGTCGGCACTGAAGCTTTCTTT,CASSVVGVGTEAFF
-,-,TRBV4-3,TRBJ1-2,TGCGCCAGCAGCCAAGATGGTGTCGTTAACTATGGCTACACCTTC,CASSQDGVVNYGYTF
once,TRBD1,TRBV2,TRBJ1-1,TGTGCCAGTACCGACAGGGTGAACACTGAAGCTTTCTTT,CASTDRVNTEAFF
once,-,TRBV5-1,TRBJ2-5,TGCGCCAGCAGCTTGACAGGTTTACAAGAGACCCAGTACTTC,CASSLTGLQETQYF
-,-,TRBV9,TRBJ1-2,TGTGCCAGCAGCGTAGTGACGGACGGCTACACCTTC,CASSVVTDGYTF
-,-,TRBV7-2,TRBJ2-7,TGTGCCAGCAGCTTTAAAGGTGGCGCAAGCGAATACGAGCAGTACTTC,CASSFKGGASEYEQYF
-,TRBD1,TRBV28,TRBJ2-2,TGTGCCAGCAGGATTGACAGGGGGAACACCGGGGAGCTGTTTTTT,CASRIDRGNTGELFF
-,-,TRBV6-5,TRBJ2-4,TGTGCCAGCAGTTACCTTGCGGGAGCCAAAAACATTCAGTACTTC,CASSYLAGAKNIQYF
-,-,TRBV7-3,TRBJ1-1,TGTGCCAGCAGCTTGCGCGGAGTGGAGAACACTGAAGCTTTCTTT,CASSLRGVENTEAFF
-,-,TRBV7-2,TRBJ1-5,TGTGCCAGCAGCTTAACCTCCTCCATGGGCCAGCCCCAGCATTTT,CASSLTSSMGQPQHF
-,-,TRBV6-6,TRBJ1-2,TGTGCCAGCATGTCCAAGACAGGTTCTAACTATGGCTACACCTTC,CASMSKTGSNYGYTF
once,-,TRBV21-1,TRBJ1-2,TGTGCCAGCAGGTACAGGGTAATGAAGTTTGGCTACACCTTC,CASRYRVMKFGYTF
-,-,TRBV2,TRBJ1-4,TGTGCCAGCAGATTATTCGGGACATCTAATGAAAAACTGTTTTTT,CASRLFGTSNEKLFF
-,-,TRBV7-3,TRBJ2-1,TGTGCCAGCAGCCCTCCGAATCGGGGGAGGAATGAGCAGTTCTTC,CASSPPNRGRNEQFF
-,-,TRBV10-3,TRBJ2-3,TGTGCCATCAGTGACCACACTAGGAGCACAGATACGCAGTATTTT,CAISDHTRSTDTQYF
-,-,TRBV5-4,TRBJ1-1,TGTGCCAGCAGCTTGAGGTCCAGGGGTTGGAGTACTGAAGCTTTCTTT,CASSLRSRGWSTEAFF